Presented here are 11 T cell receptor beta chains from one specimen sequenced in a study of regulatory T cells in long-lasting Graves disease. Time point defined: newly diagnosed GD, antithyroid drugs for less than 3 months. Extracted PBMC RNA gave rise to the TCR library. Arm-PCR of CDR3 regions and iRepertoire HTBI primers were the basis on which TCR beta libraries were built. TCRdb re-called the multiplex PCR reads with MiXCR, one entry per CDR3 protein. Among 440,000 or so distinct CDR3 sequences listed, about 16% were seen once. The data also belong to a second study, concerning T cells in Graves' hyperthyroidism and ophthalmopathy.

The sequenced sample was peripheral blood mononuclear cells (PBMCs), obtained at new diagnosis, from a patient treated with antithyroid drugs. The receptors stem from a woman aged 30 to 39 with Graves disease.

This clonotype was recorded many times. The rearrangement joins TRBV2 to TRBJ2-5; a weak D match, TRBD1 (6 bases). This CDR3 region has 13 residues. V gave up 5 bases and J gave up 6 bases, with 13 bases separating them. In germline, CDR1 is SNHLY, CDR2 FYNNEI. The CDR3 DNA reads TGTGCCAGCAGTTCCCAGGGGTTGAAGACCCAGTACTTC. Amino acids: CASSSQGLKTQYF.

This clonotype was counted at least ten times. The chain carries TRBV7-9 and TRBJ2-3, with TRBD1 matching over 7 bases. V was clipped by 5 bases and J by 4 bases; unmatched bases: 9. Germline-derived CDR1 and CDR2 are SEHNR and FQNEAQ (reference sequence). CDR3 length equals 15 residues. The CDR3 DNA sequence: TGTGCCAGCAGCCCACCTAACAGGGGTGCAGATACGCAGTATTTT. Its protein product is CASSPPNRGADTQYF.

The rearrangement joins TRBV20-1 to TRBJ1-5; the D gene is possibly TRBD1 (5 bases). V was cut by 3 bases and J by 4 bases, with 13 bases left in between. The CDR3 is 14 residues long. CDR1 DFQATT and CDR2 SNEGSKA come from the germline V gene (reference sequence). CDR3 nucleotide sequence: TGCAGTGCTAGGGTAGGGGAACCGAATCAGCCCCAGCATTTT. It is translated as CSARVGEPNQPQHF.

The CDR3 DNA follows: TGTGCCAGCAGTTTTTCAGGTGGCTACACCTTC. Translated, it gives CASSFSGGYTF. The chain has TRBV12-3 or TRBV12-4 and TRBJ1-2; D uncertain. The CDR3 consists of 11 residues. V was shortened by 3 bases and J by 7 bases, with 6 bases between the two germline ends.

This clonotype was observed many times. The chain links TRBV7-9 to TRBJ2-7; the D gene is possibly TRBD1 (5 bases). Deletions cut 0 bases from V and 2 bases from J, with 14 bases between. Germline CDR1 and CDR2: SEHNR and FQNEAQ (reference sequence). The CDR3 is made up of 16 amino acids. This chain's CDR3 is CASSLAMGPATYEQYF. The CDR3 DNA sequence: TGTGCCAGCAGCTTAGCTATGGGGCCTGCTACCTACGAGCAGTACTTC. Looking up the rest from reference TRBV7-9 and TRBJ2-7 gives the full variable domain: DTGVSQNPRHKITKRGQNVTFRCDPISEHNRLYWYRQTLGQGPEFLTYFQNEAQLEKSRLLSDRFSAERPKGSFSTLEIQRTEQGDSAMYLCASSLAMGPATYEQYFGPGTRLTVT.

The chain uses TRBV19 and TRBJ2-2; perhaps TRBD1 as D (5 bases). The CDR3 is 15 amino acids. V was cut by 3 bases and J by 4 bases, with 12 bases left in between. CDR1 and CDR2 from the germline V gene are LNHDA and SQIVND (reference sequence). CDR3 residues: CASSIAQGRTGELFF. CDR3 nucleotides: TGTGCCAGTAGTATCGCCCAGGGTCGCACCGGGGAGCTGTTTTTT. The whole variable domain, remainder taken from reference TRBV19 and TRBJ2-2, is DGGITQSPKYLFRKEGQNVTLSCEQNLNHDAMYWYRQDPGQGLRLIYYSQIVNDFQKGDIAEGYSVSREKKESFPLTVTSAQKNPTAFYLCASSIAQGRTGELFFGEGSRLTVL.

A remark on this clonotype: A much larger clone sits a single nucleotide away, making a read error possible. The rearrangement links TRBV2 to TRBJ2-1; D is undetermined. CDR3 length equals 11 residues. CDR1 is SNHLY, CDR2 FYNNEI, per germline. The CDR3 spells CASVEYSEQFF. The CDR3 DNA is TGTGCCAGTGTGGAGTACAGTGAGCAGTTCTTC.

This clonotype was observed a few times. The chain links TRBV7-9 to TRBJ2-2, with 7 positions matching TRBD2. The length of the CDR3 is 15 residues. V lost 5 bases to trimming and J lost 4 bases; unmatched junction nucleotides: 7. CDR1 and CDR2 from the germline V gene are SEHNR and FQNEAQ (reference sequence). The CDR3 nucleotides are TGTGCCAGCAGCGGACTAGTTTTCAGCACCGGGGAGCTGTTTTTT. This encodes CASSGLVFSTGELFF.

The chain combines TRBV29-1 with TRBJ1-2; the D gene is possibly TRBD1 (6 bases). This CDR3 region has 14 residues. Germline V gene sequence: CDR1 SQVTM, CDR2 ANQGSEA. V lost 1 base to trimming and J lost 4 bases, with 13 bases between them. The CDR3 reads CSVEVRTAIYGYTF. CDR3 sequence (DNA): TGCAGCGTTGAAGTTCGGACAGCAATCTATGGCTACACCTTC.

The chain carries TRBV19 and TRBJ1-5; perhaps TRBD1 as D (6 bases). CDR3 length: 14 residues. Per germline, CDR1 LNHDA and CDR2 SQIVND (reference sequence). Trimming took 5 bases from V and 5 from J, leaving 13 bases between them. CDR3 loop: CASSPQQGHQPQHF. DNA for the CDR3: TGTGCCAGTAGTCCGCAACAGGGACATCAGCCCCAGCATTTT.

This chain uses TRBV7-2 with TRBJ2-2, with 13 bases that match TRBD2. Germline values: CDR1 SGHTA, CDR2 FQGNSA. The CDR3 loop spans 15 amino acids. The junction had 3 bases not matched to a gene; V was cut back by 6 bases and J by 5 bases. CDR3 in DNA: TGTGCCAGCAGGAGACTAGCGGGAGGAACCGGGGAGCTGTTTTTT. Amino acid sequence: CASRRLAGGTGELFF.